This T cell receptor beta chain was observed in a study of shared clonotypes between healthy human individuals. Looking at the study overall: Three plates were used per donor for CD4 naive, three for CD4 memory, two for CD8 naive and one for CD8 memory.

Worth noting for this clone: Its target is unknown.

The protocol was immunoSEQ multiplex PCR, while the TCRdb copy is restricted to in-frame clones and leaves out a portion. The sample holds more than 900,000 clones, about 84% seen once. This CDR3 spans 17 amino acids. From germline, CDR1 is SEHNR and CDR2 FQNEAQ (reference sequence). The V segment lost 5 bases and the J segment 2 bases; nucleotides outside the gene matches: 11. Study outcomes and limitations: What limited the represented genetic and exposure-history diversity was the small number of donors.

The specimen sequenced was memory CD4+ T cells from PBMCs. Subset defined: CD45RA-negative fraction. The source is a man younger than 35 in good health. Some clones in this sample may be carry-over from other donors' samples. This chain links TRBV7-9 with TRBJ2-7, with 11 bases fitting TRBD1. The CDR3 DNA follows: TGTGCCAGCAGCACGAACCTTGGACAGGGGGCCGCCTACGAGCAGTACTTC. Protein product: CASSTNLGQGAAYEQYF.